The TCR beta chain under discussion was sequenced for a study of blood T cell repertoires in COVID-19. The CDR3 covers 14 residues. In germline, CDR1 is SNHLY, CDR2 FYNNEI. V dropped 3 bases and J dropped 10; count of bases not matched to a gene: 7. Profiling relied on immunoSEQ multiplex PCR, and the TCRdb table lists in-frame clones only, not all of them. In the table there are more than 90,000 clones, 80% to 90% of which are singletons. The receptor was isolated from a woman under 40 with acute or convalescent COVID-19. The chain recombines TRBV2 with TRBJ2-1; 9 positions agree with TRBD2. Sequencing was done on a sample of peripheral blood. As DNA, the CDR3 is TGTGCCAGCAGTGAGCGGGGGGGCGTTCGGGAGCAGTTCTTC. Its translation: CASSERGGVREQFF.